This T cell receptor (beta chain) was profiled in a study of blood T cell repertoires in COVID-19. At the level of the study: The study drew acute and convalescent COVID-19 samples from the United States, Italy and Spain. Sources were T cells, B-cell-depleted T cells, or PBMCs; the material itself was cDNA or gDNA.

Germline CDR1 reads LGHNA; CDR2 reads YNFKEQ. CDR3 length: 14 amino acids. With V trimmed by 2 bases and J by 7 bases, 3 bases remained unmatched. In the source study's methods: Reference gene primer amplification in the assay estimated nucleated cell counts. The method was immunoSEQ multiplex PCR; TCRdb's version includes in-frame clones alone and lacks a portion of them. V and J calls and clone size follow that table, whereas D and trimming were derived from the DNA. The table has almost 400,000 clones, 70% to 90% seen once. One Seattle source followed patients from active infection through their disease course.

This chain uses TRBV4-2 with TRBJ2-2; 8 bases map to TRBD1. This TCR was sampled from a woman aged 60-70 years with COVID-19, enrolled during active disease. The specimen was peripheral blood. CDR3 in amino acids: CASSQQGANGELFF. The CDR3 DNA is TGTGCCAGCAGCCAACAGGGGGCAAACGGGGAGCTGTTTTTT.